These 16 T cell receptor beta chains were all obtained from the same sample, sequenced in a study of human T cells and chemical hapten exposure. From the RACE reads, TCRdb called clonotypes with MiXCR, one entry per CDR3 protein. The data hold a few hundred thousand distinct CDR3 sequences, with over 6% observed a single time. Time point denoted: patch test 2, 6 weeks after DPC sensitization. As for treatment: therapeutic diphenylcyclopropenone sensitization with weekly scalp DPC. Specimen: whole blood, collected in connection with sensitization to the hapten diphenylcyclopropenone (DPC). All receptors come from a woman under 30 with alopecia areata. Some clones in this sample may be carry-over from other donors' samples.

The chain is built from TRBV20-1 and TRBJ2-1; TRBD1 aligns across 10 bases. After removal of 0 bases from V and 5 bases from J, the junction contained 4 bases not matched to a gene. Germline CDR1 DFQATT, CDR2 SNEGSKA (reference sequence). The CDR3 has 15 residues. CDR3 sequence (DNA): TGCAGTGCTAGAGATCGGGACAGGGGCCACAATGAGCAGTTCTTC. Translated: CSARDRDRGHNEQFF.

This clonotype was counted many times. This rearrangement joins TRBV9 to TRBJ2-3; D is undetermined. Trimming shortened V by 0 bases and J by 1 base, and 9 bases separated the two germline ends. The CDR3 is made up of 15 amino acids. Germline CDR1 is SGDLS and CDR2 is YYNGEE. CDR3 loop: CASSVGSPRTDTQYF. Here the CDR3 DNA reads TGTGCCAGCAGCGTAGGTAGCCCCCGCACAGATACGCAGTATTTT.

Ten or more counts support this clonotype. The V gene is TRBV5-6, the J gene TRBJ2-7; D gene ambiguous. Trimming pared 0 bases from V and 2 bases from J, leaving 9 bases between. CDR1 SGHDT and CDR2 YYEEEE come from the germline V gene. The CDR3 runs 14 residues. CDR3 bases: TGTGCCAGCAGCTTGGAGCTACAGCCCTACGAGCAGTACTTC. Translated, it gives CASSLELQPYEQYF.

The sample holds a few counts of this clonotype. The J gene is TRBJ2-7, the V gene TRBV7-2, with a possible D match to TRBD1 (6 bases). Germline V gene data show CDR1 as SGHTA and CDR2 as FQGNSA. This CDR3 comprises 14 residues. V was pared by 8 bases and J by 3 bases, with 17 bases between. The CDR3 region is CASGLKVGGYEQYF. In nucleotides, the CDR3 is TGTGCCAGCGGCCTAAAAGTAGGGGGCTACGAGCAGTACTTC. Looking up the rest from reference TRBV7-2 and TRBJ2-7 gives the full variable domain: GAGVSQSPSNKVTEKGKDVELRCDPISGHTALYWYRQSLGQGLEFLIYFQGNSAPDKSGLPSDRFSAERTGGSVSTLTIQRTQQEDSAVYLCASGLKVGGYEQYFGPGTRLTVT.

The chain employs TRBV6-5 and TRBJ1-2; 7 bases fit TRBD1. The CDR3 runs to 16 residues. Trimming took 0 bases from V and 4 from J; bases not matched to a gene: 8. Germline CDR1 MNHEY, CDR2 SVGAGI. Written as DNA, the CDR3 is TGTGCCAGCAGTTACTCGACAGGGATCCGTGTCTATGGCTACACCTTC. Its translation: CASSYSTGIRVYGYTF.

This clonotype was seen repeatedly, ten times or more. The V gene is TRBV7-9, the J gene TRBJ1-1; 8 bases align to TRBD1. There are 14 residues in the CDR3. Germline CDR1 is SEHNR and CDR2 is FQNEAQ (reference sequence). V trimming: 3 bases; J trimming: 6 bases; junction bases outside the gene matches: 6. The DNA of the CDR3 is TGTGCCAGCAGCTTTGGACAGGGCTTCCCTGAAGCTTTCTTT. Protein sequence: CASSFGQGFPEAFF.

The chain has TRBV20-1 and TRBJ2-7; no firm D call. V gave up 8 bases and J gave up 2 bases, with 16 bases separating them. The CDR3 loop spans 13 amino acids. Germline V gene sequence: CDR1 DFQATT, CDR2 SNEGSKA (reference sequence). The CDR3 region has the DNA TGCAGTACGCATTCAGGATCCCCCTACGAGCAGTACTTC. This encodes CSTHSGSPYEQYF.

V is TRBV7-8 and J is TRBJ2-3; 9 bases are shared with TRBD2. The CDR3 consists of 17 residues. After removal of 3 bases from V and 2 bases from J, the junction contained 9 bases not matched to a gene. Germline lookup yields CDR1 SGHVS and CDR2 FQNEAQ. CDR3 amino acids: CASSLRSGGLYTDTQYF. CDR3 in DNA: TGTGCCAGCAGCTTGAGGAGCGGGGGGCTCTACACAGATACGCAGTATTTT.

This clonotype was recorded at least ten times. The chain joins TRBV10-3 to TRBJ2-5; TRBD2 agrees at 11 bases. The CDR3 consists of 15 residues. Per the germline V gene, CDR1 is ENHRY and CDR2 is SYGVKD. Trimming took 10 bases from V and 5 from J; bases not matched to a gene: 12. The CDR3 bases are TGTGCCACCCGACTAGCGGGGACCTCCCAGGAGACCCAGTACTTC. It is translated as CATRLAGTSQETQYF.

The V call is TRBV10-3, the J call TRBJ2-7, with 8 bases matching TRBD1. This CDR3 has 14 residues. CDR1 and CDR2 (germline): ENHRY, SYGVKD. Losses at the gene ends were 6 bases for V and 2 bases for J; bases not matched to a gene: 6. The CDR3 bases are TGTGCCATCAGGGACAGGGTAGGGACCTACGAGCAGTACTTC. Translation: CAIRDRVGTYEQYF.

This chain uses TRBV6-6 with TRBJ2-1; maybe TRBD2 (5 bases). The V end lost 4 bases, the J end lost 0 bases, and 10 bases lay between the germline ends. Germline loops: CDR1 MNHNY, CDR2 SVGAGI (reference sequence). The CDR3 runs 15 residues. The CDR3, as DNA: TGTGCCAGCAGTTTTACGGGGAGCTCCTACAATGAGCAGTTCTTC. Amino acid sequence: CASSFTGSSYNEQFF.

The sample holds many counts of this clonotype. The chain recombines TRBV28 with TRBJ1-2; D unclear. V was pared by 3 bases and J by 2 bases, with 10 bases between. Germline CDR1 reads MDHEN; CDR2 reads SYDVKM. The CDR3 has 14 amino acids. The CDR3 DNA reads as TGTGCCAGCAGTTTTAGCGCAGTGAACTATGGCTACACCTTC. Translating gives CASSFSAVNYGYTF.

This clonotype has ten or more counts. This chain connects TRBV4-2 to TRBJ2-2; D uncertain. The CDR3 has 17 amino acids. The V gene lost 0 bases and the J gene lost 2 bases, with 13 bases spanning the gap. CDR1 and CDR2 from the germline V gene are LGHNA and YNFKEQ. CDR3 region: CASSQDRTIHNTGELFF. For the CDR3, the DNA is TGTGCCAGCAGCCAAGATAGAACCATTCATAACACCGGGGAGCTGTTTTTT.

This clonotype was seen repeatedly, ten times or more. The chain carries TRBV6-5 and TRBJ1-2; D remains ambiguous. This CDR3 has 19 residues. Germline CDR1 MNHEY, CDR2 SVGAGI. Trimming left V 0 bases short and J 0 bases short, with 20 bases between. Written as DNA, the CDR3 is TGTGCCAGCAGTTACTCGATTGTGGTCTTCCCCCCTCCTAACTATGGCTACACCTTC. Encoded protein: CASSYSIVVFPPPNYGYTF.

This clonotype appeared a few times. The chain's CDR3 is CASSLVLAGGPSEQFF. Here the CDR3 DNA reads TGTGCCAGCAGTTTAGTACTAGCGGGGGGGCCGAGTGAGCAGTTCTTC. This chain links TRBV27 with TRBJ2-1; TRBD2 matches at 13 bases. Germline trimming cut 2 bases from V and 9 bases from J; bases unmatched to any gene: 7. Per germline, CDR1 MNHEY and CDR2 SMNVEV (reference sequence). The CDR3 extends over 16 amino acids.

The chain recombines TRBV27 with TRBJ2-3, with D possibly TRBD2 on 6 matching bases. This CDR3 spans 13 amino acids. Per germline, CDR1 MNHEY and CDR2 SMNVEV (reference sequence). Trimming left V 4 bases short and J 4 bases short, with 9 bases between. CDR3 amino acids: CASSSASADTQYF. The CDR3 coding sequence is TGTGCCAGCAGTTCGGCTAGCGCAGATACGCAGTATTTT.